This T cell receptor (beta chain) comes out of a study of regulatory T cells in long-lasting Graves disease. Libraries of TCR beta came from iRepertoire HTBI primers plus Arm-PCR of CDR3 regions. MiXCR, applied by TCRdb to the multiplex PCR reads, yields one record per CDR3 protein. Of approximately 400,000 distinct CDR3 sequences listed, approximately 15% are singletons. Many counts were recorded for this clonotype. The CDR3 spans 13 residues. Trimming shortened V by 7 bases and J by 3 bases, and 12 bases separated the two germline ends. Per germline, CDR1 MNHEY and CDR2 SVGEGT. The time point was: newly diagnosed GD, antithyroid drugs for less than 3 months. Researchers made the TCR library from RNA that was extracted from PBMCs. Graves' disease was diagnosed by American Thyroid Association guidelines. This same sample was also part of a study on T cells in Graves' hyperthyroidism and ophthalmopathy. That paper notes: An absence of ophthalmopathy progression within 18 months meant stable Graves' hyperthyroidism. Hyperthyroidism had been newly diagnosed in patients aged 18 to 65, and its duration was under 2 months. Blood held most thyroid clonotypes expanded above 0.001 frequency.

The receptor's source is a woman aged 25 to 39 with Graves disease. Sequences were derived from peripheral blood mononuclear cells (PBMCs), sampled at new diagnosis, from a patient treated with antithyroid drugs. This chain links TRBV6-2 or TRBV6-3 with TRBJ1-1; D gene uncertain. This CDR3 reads CASNKEGHTEAFF. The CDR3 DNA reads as TGTGCCAGCAACAAGGAAGGGCACACTGAAGCTTTCTTT.